Listed below are T cell receptor beta chains from one sample, sequenced in a study of beta chain features in type 1 diabetes. Repertoires were generated with immunoSEQ multiplex PCR, while TCRdb's copy carries only in-frame clones and drops some. The table shows fewer than 350,000 clones, with roughly 15% occurring only once. The sample taken for sequencing was naive CD4+ T cells from blood. All receptors derive from a man aged 18 to 35 with type 1 diabetes. The conserved cysteine and the conserved F or W are not part of the CDR3 here. The D gene is left open where the match is weak.

TRBV2	TRBJ2-5	-	ASSGVGVRKTQY
TRBV5-1	TRBJ2-7	TRBD1	ASSSGAGQGSYEQY
TRBV27	TRBJ1-2	-	ASRRLQGLYGYT
TRBV28	TRBJ1-6	-	ASRTYIGRNSPLH
TRBV6-5	TRBJ2-3	-	ASSYSASTDTQY
TRBV6-6	TRBJ1-2	-	ASRKPLTENYGYT
TRBV13	TRBJ2-7	TRBD2	ASSFLTSGSSYEQY
TRBV5-1	TRBJ2-5	TRBD2	ASSSTSGGYQETQY
TRBV5-1	TRBJ2-5	-	ASSRVADQETQY
TRBV7-2	TRBJ2-1	TRBD2	ASSPRSSGWDEQF
TRBV2	TRBJ2-5	-	ASSVRRGNYFQETQY
TRBV10-3	TRBJ1-1	-	AISESTRPVAF
TRBV6-5	TRBJ2-3	-	ASSYVAGASTDTQY
TRBV5-4	TRBJ2-7	TRBD1	ASSPRDSGYEQY
TRBV25-1	TRBJ1-2	-	ASSEYFPGEDGYT
TRBV5-4	TRBJ2-7	TRBD1	ASSRTGGPYEQY
TRBV28	TRBJ2-1	TRBD2	ASSFSLAGVREQF
TRBV5-1	TRBJ2-3	-	ASSFRTTTDTQY
TRBV9	TRBJ2-7	TRBD2	ASVRRESYEQY
TRBV5-1	TRBJ2-7	TRBD1	ASSPEGRGRDEQY
TRBV4-1	TRBJ2-3	TRBD2	ASSQIAGTVDTQY
TRBV5-1	TRBJ2-5	TRBD2	ASKVGGYQETQY